This TCR beta chain emerged from a study of PD-L1 blockade in urothelial cancer. Across the study: Blood was tested 3 weeks (second dose) and 6 weeks into treatment. Blood samples had a median of 141,255 T cells, more than 65,000 unique TCRs, and clonality about 0.074. Study-wide results and limits: Durable benefit accompanied greater 3-week expansion of tumor-associated blood clones.

Points on this clone: Its antigen is not identified.

Sample time point: peripheral blood 6 weeks after treatment start. Disease in patients was locally advanced or metastatic urothelial carcinoma. This CDR3 has 14 amino acids. Deletions cut 3 bases from V and 4 bases from J, with 13 bases between. Germline values: CDR1 SGDLS, CDR2 YYNGEE. The table came from immunoSEQ multiplex PCR; TCRdb's copy has only in-frame clones and leaves some out. This sample has roughly 76,000 clones, with around 90% found just once. Sequencing was performed on PBMCs, taken around atezolizumab (anti-PD-L1) treatment. This TCR was sampled from an elderly woman with urothelial cancer. The V call is TRBV9, the J call TRBJ1-1, with a weak D call TRBD1 (5 bases). The CDR3 DNA is TGTGCCAGCAGCGGGGGCGGGACGGTCACTGAAGCTTTCTTT. Encoded protein: CASSGGGTVTEAFF. Combining the CDR3 with reference TRBV9 and TRBJ1-1 gives the whole variable domain DSGVTQTPKHLITATGQRVTLRCSPRSGDLSVYWYQQSLDQGLQFLIQYYNGEERAKGNILERFSAQQFPDLHSELNLSSLELGDSALYFCASSGGGTVTEAFFGQGTRLTVV.